This T cell receptor beta chain was captured by sequencing in a study of cytomegalovirus exposure and HLA in healthy donors. Findings and limits, study-wide: The authors listed some 150 TCR beta chains as cytomegalovirus-associated.

The CDR3 loop spans 15 amino acids. Trimming removed 0 bases at V and 5 bases at J, with 13 bases between. CDR1 SGHVS and CDR2 FQNEAQ come from the germline V gene. Researchers ran the PCR with 60 Vbeta and 13 Jbeta primers. Some clones are missing from TCRdb's copy, which holds only in-frame ones; the method was immunoSEQ multiplex PCR. This table has about 140,000 clones, more than 55% appearing once. This clone has just a few counts. Its antigen is undetermined. The specimen was PBMCs. The clonotype was recovered from a woman in her fifties or sixties in good health and CMV-seronegative. The chain combines TRBV7-8 with TRBJ1-1, with D possibly being TRBD1 (5 bases). CDR3 in DNA: TGTGCCAGCAGCTTAGCGGTAGGGGAAGGGACTGAAGCTTTCTTT. Its protein product is CASSLAVGEGTEAFF.